The rows below give T cell receptor beta chains drawn from one sample of a study of cytomegalovirus exposure and HLA in healthy donors. Here immunoSEQ multiplex PCR was the method, and the copy in TCRdb shows in-frame clones only, minus some. The table lists tens of thousands of clones, around 75% of them singletons. The sequencing input was PBMCs. These receptors came from a man aged 50 or older in good health and CMV-seropositive. The CDR3 runs from the conserved cysteine through the conserved F or W. The D gene is left open where the match is weak. The size entry is marked missing in some rows and otherwise reads once, few, many or a size class.

J gene	D gene	clone size	V gene	CDR3 DNA	CDR3 protein
TRBJ2-3	TRBD1	.	TRBV7-9	TGTGCCAGCAGCCCCTTGACAGGGCGCGCGGCTAGCACAGATACGCAGTATTTT	CASSPLTGRAASTDTQYF
TRBJ1-3	.	.	TRBV11-2	TGTGCCAGCAGCTCTGGACACAACTCTGGAAACACCATATATTTT	CASSSGHNSGNTIYF
TRBJ2-7	.	.	TRBV25-1	TGTGCCAGCAGTGAAGAGCAACAGCAGTACTTC	CASSEEQQQYF
TRBJ1-5	.	few	TRBV5-1	TGCGCCAGCAGCTTGGAAGGAGGAAATGGGAATCAGCCCCAGCATTTT	CASSLEGGNGNQPQHF
TRBJ2-7	.	.	TRBV7-6	TGTGCCAGCAGCTTACTAGCCGTCGGGGGTACCTACGAGCAGTACTTC	CASSLLAVGGTYEQYF
TRBJ2-5	TRBD2	few	TRBV7-2	TGTGCCAGCAGCTTAAAGGTCCTCGGAGGGACTAGTGGAAAGACCCAGTACTTC	CASSLKVLGGTSGKTQYF
TRBJ2-6	.	.	TRBV18	TGTGCCAGCTCACCGACAGGAGCTGGGGCCAACGTCCTGACTTTC	CASSPTGAGANVLTF
TRBJ1-5	TRBD1	few	TRBV7-9	TGTTCCAGCAGCTTAGGGACAGGGAAGGAACAGCCCCAGCATTTT	CSSSLGTGKEQPQHF
TRBJ2-5	.	.	TRBV5-1	TGCGCCAGCAGCTCAACCCCCCCCACGAACGGGAGCCAGTACTTC	CASSSTPPTNGSQYF
TRBJ2-5	TRBD2	.	TRBV27	TGTGCCAGCAGTTTTCAGCGGGGGGGAGAGACCCAGTACTTC	CASSFQRGGETQYF
TRBJ1-2	.	.	TRBV5-1	TGCGCCAGCAGCTTATCAGGGGCCTATGGCTACACCTTC	CASSLSGAYGYTF
TRBJ2-1	.	.	TRBV4-3	TGCGCCAGCAGCCAAGATCTTGAGAATGAGCAGTTCTTC	CASSQDLENEQFF
TRBJ1-5	.	few	TRBV19	TGTGCCAGTAGTGTAGCGGTCTCCTCGCCCCAGCATTTT	CASSVAVSSPQHF
TRBJ2-7	TRBD1	.	TRBV27	TGTGCCAGCAGTCTCGACAGGGCGTACGAGCAGTACTTC	CASSLDRAYEQYF
TRBJ1-2	.	.	TRBV19	TGTGCCAGTAGTACAGCCGGCGGTAACTATGGCTACACCTTC	CASSTAGGNYGYTF
TRBJ1-1	.	.	TRBV6-5	TGTGCCAGCAGTTATACAGAAAACACTGAAGCTTTCTTT	CASSYTENTEAFF
TRBJ2-5	TRBD2	.	TRBV6-1	TGTGCCAGCAGTGGGGGACCGGGAGGGGATCAAGAGACCCAGTACTTC	CASSGGPGGDQETQYF
TRBJ2-1	.	few	TRBV4-3	TGCGCCAGCAGCAAAGATATGATCCTACTCCTCTACAATGAGCAGTTCTTC	CASSKDMILLLYNEQFF
TRBJ2-7	.	few	TRBV5-4	TGTGCCAGCAGTCTCGGGGTAACATCGTACGAGCAGTACTTC	CASSLGVTSYEQYF
TRBJ2-1	TRBD1	.	TRBV27	TGTGCCAGCAGTTCAGGGGGCTCCTACAATGAGCAGTTCTTC	CASSSGGSYNEQFF
TRBJ1-5	TRBD1	.	TRBV2	TGTGCCAGCAGTGCGGGACAGTTAAGCAATCAGCCCCAGCATTTT	CASSAGQLSNQPQHF
TRBJ2-3	TRBD2	.	TRBV5-1	TGCGCCAGCAGCTTTCTAGCGGGAGGAGAGGCAGATACGCAGTATTTT	CASSFLAGGEADTQYF
TRBJ1-3	.	.	TRBV6-1	TGTGCCAGCAGTGCGGGCCGGGACTCCTCTGGAAACACCATATATTTT	CASSAGRDSSGNTIYF
TRBJ2-7	.	.	TRBV7-3	TGTGCCAGCAGCCTAAACAGGGAGTCCTACGAGCAGTGCTTC	CASSLNRESYEQCF
TRBJ1-2	TRBD1	.	TRBV7-9	TGTGCCAGCAGCTCCCGACAGGGACATTCGGGCTACACCTTC	CASSSRQGHSGYTF
TRBJ1-1	.	.	TRBV11-2	TGTGCCAGCAGAGTTGACTTGAACACTGAAGCTTTCTTT	CASRVDLNTEAFF
TRBJ2-6	.	.	TRBV19	TGTGCCAGTAGTCTCGGGGGCTCTGGGGCCAACGTCCTGACTTTC	CASSLGGSGANVLTF
TRBJ2-5	.	once	TRBV5-4	TGTGCCAGCAGCTCGGGACACCGCCAAGAGACCCAGTACTTC	CASSSGHRQETQYF
TRBJ2-3	TRBD2	.	TRBV15	TGTGCCACCAGCAGAGAAGCGGGGGGGACAGATACGCAGTATTTT	CATSREAGGTDTQYF
TRBJ1-5	TRBD1	.	TRBV7-2	TGTGCCAGCAGCGTGGACAGGGGCAATCAGCCCCAGCATTTT	CASSVDRGNQPQHF
TRBJ2-7	TRBD1	once	TRBV9	TGTGCCAGCAGCGCAGGACAGGTCTACGAGCAGTACTTC	CASSAGQVYEQYF
TRBJ2-3	TRBD2	few	TRBV4-1	TGCGCCAGCAGCCAAGATGGACTAGCGGGCGATACGCAGTATTTT	CASSQDGLAGDTQYF
TRBJ2-7	.	.	TRBV28	TGTGCCAGCAGTCTACAGGGTGGGTCCTACGAGCAGTACTTC	CASSLQGGSYEQYF
TRBJ2-7	TRBD2	.	TRBV7-9	TGTGCCAGCAGCCACCTCTCCGGGACTAGCGATCAACAGTACTTC	CASSHLSGTSDQQYF
TRBJ1-3	.	.	TRBV6-6	TGTGCCAGCAGTTACCAGGGGTCCTCTGGAAACACCATATATTTT	CASSYQGSSGNTIYF
TRBJ2-3	TRBD2	.	TRBV2	TGTGCCAGCAACCCGGGACTAGCGGGAGGGGCAGATACGCAGTATTTT	CASNPGLAGGADTQYF
TRBJ1-5	.	.	TRBV2	TGTGCCAGCAGTGACCGACATGGCAATCAGCCCCAGCATTTT	CASSDRHGNQPQHF
TRBJ1-1	.	once	TRBV7-2	TGTGCCAGCAGCTTAGGACAAGCGAACACTGAAGCTTTCTTT	CASSLGQANTEAFF
TRBJ2-1	TRBD2	few	TRBV5-5	TGTGCCAGCAGCTCGACTAGCGGCAGGCCAGGCTTTGCCCATGCGCAGTTCTTC	CASSSTSGRPGFAHAQFF
TRBJ2-1	TRBD2	.	TRBV9	TGTGCCAGCAGCATCGGGACTAGCGGCTACAATGAGCAGTTCTTC	CASSIGTSGYNEQFF
TRBJ2-7	TRBD2	.	TRBV7-6	TGTGCCAGCAGCGAAGCGGGAGAGAGCTACGAGCAGTACTTC	CASSEAGESYEQYF
TRBJ2-3	TRBD2	.	TRBV9	TGTGCCAGCAGCCCGCCACTAGCGGGAGTGGCAGATACGCAGTATTTT	CASSPPLAGVADTQYF
TRBJ2-2	TRBD2	once	TRBV27	TGTGCCAGCAGCTCCCAGCGGGCGGGGGGCGGGGAGCTGTTTTTT	CASSSQRAGGGELFF
TRBJ2-1	TRBD2	.	TRBV5-4	TGTGCCAGCAGCCCCGGGACTAGCGGGGGGAGCTCCTACAATGAGCAGTTCTTC	CASSPGTSGGSSYNEQFF
TRBJ2-6	TRBD1	.	TRBV7-2	TGTGCCAGCAGCTTGTTAACAGGGGCCACCTCTGGCGGGGCCAACGTCCTGACTTTC	CASSLLTGATSGGANVLTF
TRBJ2-5	.	few	TRBV6-5	TGTGCCAGCAGACCCGGGGGCCAAGAGACCCAGTACTTC	CASRPGGQETQYF
TRBJ2-2	TRBD2	.	TRBV4-1	TGCGCCAGCAGCCAAGATACTAGCGGGAGAGTAGACACCGGGGAGCTGTTTTTT	CASSQDTSGRVDTGELFF
TRBJ1-2	TRBD1	.	TRBV14	TGTGCCAGCAGCCAAAAGGGACAGGGGGACTATGGCTACACCTTC	CASSQKGQGDYGYTF
TRBJ2-1	TRBD1	.	TRBV6-1	TGTGCCAGCAGTGTTTCAGGGGGCCTCTACAATGAGCAGTTCTTC	CASSVSGGLYNEQFF